These 17 T cell receptor beta chains came from one sample sequenced in a study of cytomegalovirus exposure and HLA in healthy donors. Vbeta (60) and Jbeta (13) primers were used in the PCR. Some clones are missing from TCRdb's copy, which holds only in-frame ones; the method was immunoSEQ multiplex PCR. The table includes 150,000 to 250,000 clones, approximately 85% detected once. The specimen was PBMCs. The receptors stem from a woman between 50 and 59 years old in good health and CMV-seronegative.

With regard to this clone: The junction does not match germline at one end; this may be a read error. J is TRBJ1-1 and V is TRBV7-9, with D unresolved. The CDR3 sequence is 12 residues long. Germline assignment: CDR1 SEHNR and CDR2 FQNEAQ (reference sequence). DNA of the CDR3: TGTTCCAGCAGCTTCCCTAACCCTGAAGCTTTCTTT. Its protein product is CSSSFPNPEAFF.

The chain has TRBV6-1 and TRBJ2-7; 7 bases map to TRBD2. Per germline, CDR1 MNHNS and CDR2 SASEGT. This CDR3 is 13 amino acids long. Losses at the gene ends were 4 bases for V and 2 bases for J; bases not matched to a gene: 2. The CDR3 sequence is CASSAGLPYEQYF. The DNA for the CDR3 is TGTGCCAGCAGTGCGGGACTACCCTACGAGCAGTACTTC.

The rearrangement joins TRBV7-3 to TRBJ2-2, with 7 bases lining up with TRBD1. CDR1 is SGHTA, CDR2 FQGTGA, per germline. This CDR3 contains 16 residues. With V trimmed by 5 bases and J by 1 base, 7 bases remained unmatched. CDR3 sequence reads: CASSPKGQLNTGELFF. The CDR3 bases are TGTGCCAGCAGCCCAAAGGGACAGCTGAACACCGGGGAGCTGTTTTTT.

In this sample, this clone turned up a few times. Compared with germline, one end of the junction differs, possibly owing to a read error. This sequence joins TRBV4-2 and TRBJ2-6; D might be TRBD1 (7 bases). From germline, CDR1 is LGHNA and CDR2 YNFKEQ. The CDR3 loop spans 18 amino acids. For the CDR3, the DNA is TGTGCCAGCAGCAAAGATCCCGGAGGGACAGCTGGGGCCAACGTCCTGACTTTC. Protein: CASSKDPGGTAGANVLTF.

The chain employs TRBV19 and TRBJ1-5; 9 nucleotides agree with TRBD1. Trimming at V came to 3 bases and at J to 15 bases, leaving 6 bases not matched to a gene. Germline values: CDR1 LNHDA, CDR2 SQIVND (reference sequence). CDR3 length equals 12 residues. This CDR3 is CASSMEQGARHF. The CDR3 DNA follows: TGTGCCAGTAGTATGGAACAGGGGGCGAGGCATTTT.

The chain recombines TRBV2 with TRBJ1-3; D unresolved. The CDR3 length is 14 residues. Trimming removed 4 bases at V and 2 bases at J, with 9 bases between. In germline, CDR1 is SNHLY, CDR2 FYNNEI. CDR3 sequence reads: CASSVVFTGNTIYF. In DNA, the CDR3 is TGTGCCAGCAGTGTAGTATTCACTGGAAACACCATATATTTT. Full variable domain (missing parts from reference TRBV2 and TRBJ1-3): EPEVTQTPSHQVTQMGQEVILRCVPISNHLYFYWYRQILGQKVEFLVSFYNNEISEKSEIFDDQFSVERPDGSNFTLKIRSTKLEDSAMYFCASSVVFTGNTIYFGEGSWLTVV.

In this sample, this clone turned up a few times. The rearrangement links TRBV30 to TRBJ2-7; 9 bases map to TRBD1. The CDR3 is 12 amino acids. V lost 5 bases to trimming and J lost 6 bases; unmatched junction nucleotides: 5. The germline gives CDR1 GTSNPN, CDR2 SVGIG (reference sequence). The CDR3 DNA is TGTGCCTGGGATTGGACAGGGGCCGAGCAGTACTTC. This encodes CAWDWTGAEQYF.

V usage is TRBV19 and J usage is TRBJ2-1, with D unresolved. V was pared by 3 bases and J by 0 bases, with 12 bases between. Germline V gives CDR1 LNHDA, CDR2 SQIVND (reference sequence). The CDR3 extends over 16 amino acids. This chain's CDR3 is CASSIEDLSSYNEQFF. The DNA for the CDR3 is TGTGCCAGTAGTATTGAGGATTTGAGCTCCTACAATGAGCAGTTCTTC.

This chain links TRBV18 with TRBJ2-1; TRBD2 might be the D (6 bases). This CDR3 is 17 amino acids long. V was cut by 3 bases and J by 2 bases, with 17 bases left in between. From germline, CDR1 is KGHSH and CDR2 LQKENI. This CDR3 reads CASSPQGAGSAYNEQFF. The CDR3 DNA reads TGTGCCAGCTCACCCCAGGGCGCGGGAAGTGCCTACAATGAGCAGTTCTTC.

The CDR3 bases are TGTGCCAGCTCACCACTCGGCGGGAGGCTTTTGGATGAGCAGTTCTTC. This gives the protein CASSPLGGRLLDEQFF. J is TRBJ2-1 and V is TRBV18; TRBD2 matches 8 bases. V dropped 1 base and J dropped 8; count of bases not matched to a gene: 10. CDR3 length equals 16 residues. Looked up from germline, CDR1 is KGHSH and CDR2 is LQKENI. The whole variable domain, remainder taken from reference TRBV18 and TRBJ2-1, is NAGVMQNPRHLVRRRGQEARLRCSPMKGHSHVYWYRQLPEEGLKFMVYLQKENIIDESGMPKERFSAEFPKEGPSILRIQQVVRGDSAAYFCASSPLGGRLLDEQFFGPGTRLTVL.

This sequence joins TRBV11-2 and TRBJ2-2; 7 bases line up with TRBD1. V shed 3 bases, J shed 6 bases, and the junction held 7 bases outside the gene matches. Germline V CDR1 and CDR2: SGHAT, FQNNGV. The CDR3 is 15 amino acids. CDR3 coding DNA: TGTGCCAGCAGCTTTACGAGACAGGGTTCCGGGGAGCTGTTTTTT. This sequence encodes CASSFTRQGSGELFF.

V usage is TRBV15 and J usage is TRBJ1-3, with D possibly matching TRBD1 (6 bases). V was shortened by 5 bases and J by 2 bases, with 16 bases between the two germline ends. The CDR3 totals 16 residues. In germline, CDR1 is LNHNV, CDR2 YYDKDF (reference sequence). The DNA of the CDR3 is TGTGCCACCAGCGGGAGCCTCGGGACACCTGGAAACACCATATATTTT. Protein product: CATSGSLGTPGNTIYF.

Here the CDR3 DNA reads TGTGCCAGCAGCCCCCGAAAACAGGGCGAAAAACTGTTTTTT. Translated: CASSPRKQGEKLFF. The chain uses TRBV9 and TRBJ1-4, with TRBD1 as a possible D gene (6 bases). The CDR3 contains 14 residues. V shed 4 bases and J shed 8 bases, with 15 bases lying between them. Germline V lookup: CDR1 SGDLS, CDR2 YYNGEE. The full variable domain, with the rest looked up from reference TRBV9 and TRBJ1-4, is DSGVTQTPKHLITATGQRVTLRCSPRSGDLSVYWYQQSLDQGLQFLIQYYNGEERAKGNILERFSAQQFPDLHSELNLSSLELGDSALYFCASSPRKQGEKLFFGSGTQLSVL.

The rearrangement links TRBV28 to TRBJ1-1; D uncertain. V was pared by 7 bases and J by 4 bases, with 10 bases between. From germline, CDR1 is MDHEN and CDR2 SYDVKM. The CDR3 has 12 residues. The CDR3 DNA follows: TGTGCCAGCATCCTCCGGGGCACTGAAGCTTTCTTT. Translation gives CASILRGTEAFF.

Concerning this clone itself: Other DNA sequences from this sample encode an identical CDR3 as well. The gene calls are TRBV5-1 and TRBJ2-7; 12 bases are shared with TRBD2. Germline loops: CDR1 SGHRS, CDR2 YFSETQ. V lost 0 bases to trimming and J lost 4 bases; unmatched junction nucleotides: 2. There are 15 residues in the CDR3. The CDR3 is CASSLGLAGAYEQYF. Written as DNA, the CDR3 is TGCGCCAGCAGCTTGGGACTAGCGGGAGCGTACGAGCAGTACTTC.

The chain recombines TRBV7-3 with TRBJ1-3, with 8 bases aligning to TRBD1. The CDR3 is 14 amino acids. Germline CDR1 and CDR2: SGHTA and FQGTGA. The trim removed 3 bases at V and 2 bases at J, leaving 0 bases unmatched. In nucleotides, the CDR3 is TGTGCCAGCAGCTTGACAGGGGCTGGAAACACCATATATTTT. It encodes CASSLTGAGNTIYF.

The gene calls are TRBV19 and TRBJ2-7, with 9 bases aligning to TRBD2. Trimming cost V 1 base and J 4 bases; bases outside gene matches: 5. Looked up from germline, CDR1 is LNHDA and CDR2 is SQIVND (reference sequence). CDR3 length: 15 residues. CDR3 DNA: TGTGCCAGTAGTATAGCGGGGACTAGCAAGTACGAGCAGTACTTC. It is translated as CASSIAGTSKYEQYF.